This TCR beta chain was sequenced in a study of blood T cell repertoires in COVID-19. Study-wide context: Acute and convalescent COVID-19 specimens originated in the United States, Italy and Spain.

In the original workflow: Cell counts per sample came from amplifying reference gene primers. Only in-frame clones appear in the TCRdb table, and some are missing; sequencing was by immunoSEQ multiplex PCR. From that table come the V and J calls and clone size; the DNA was used to work out D and trimming. The sample lists under 500,000 clones, approximately 90% occurring once. This CDR3 comprises 13 residues. Germline CDR1 is SGHNT and CDR2 is YENEEA. Trimming took off 2 bases at V and 8 bases at J, with 10 bases between the two ends. The participants were between about 18 and 90 years old and came from 24 US areas.

Sequenced input: PBMCs or T cells enriched from blood (not recorded which). The chain couples TRBV11-3 to TRBJ2-1; D perhaps matches TRBD2 (7 bases). This receptor was obtained from a young woman with acute COVID-19. CDR3 nucleotides: TGTGCCAGCAGCTTATGGGAGGGGGATGAGCAGTTCTTC. This gives the protein CASSLWEGDEQFF. Full variable domain (outside the CDR3, taken from reference TRBV11-3 and TRBJ2-1): EAGVVQSPRYKIIEKKQPVAFWCNPISGHNTLYWYLQNLGQGPELLIRYENEEAVDDSQLPKDRFSAERLKGVDSTLKIQPAELGDSAVYLCASSLWEGDEQFFGPGTRLTVL.